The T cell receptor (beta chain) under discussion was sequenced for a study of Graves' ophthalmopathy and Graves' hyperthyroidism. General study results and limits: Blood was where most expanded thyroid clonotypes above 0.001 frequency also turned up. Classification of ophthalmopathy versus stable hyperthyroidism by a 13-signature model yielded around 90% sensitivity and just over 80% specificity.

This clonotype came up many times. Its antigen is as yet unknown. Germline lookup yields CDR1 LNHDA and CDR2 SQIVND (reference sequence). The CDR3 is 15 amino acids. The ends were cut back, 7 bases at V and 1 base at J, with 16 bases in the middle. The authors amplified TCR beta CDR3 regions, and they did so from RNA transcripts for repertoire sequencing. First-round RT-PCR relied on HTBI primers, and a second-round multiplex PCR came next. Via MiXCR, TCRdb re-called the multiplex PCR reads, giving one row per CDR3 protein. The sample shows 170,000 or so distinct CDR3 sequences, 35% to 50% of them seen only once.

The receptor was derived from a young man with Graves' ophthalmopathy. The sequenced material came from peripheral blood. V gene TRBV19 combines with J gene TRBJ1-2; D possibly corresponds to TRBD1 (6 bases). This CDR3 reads CASMGQALYNYGYTF. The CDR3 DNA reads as TGTGCCAGTATGGGACAAGCACTTTATAACTATGGCTACACCTTC. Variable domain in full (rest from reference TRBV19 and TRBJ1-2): DGGITQSPKYLFRKEGQNVTLSCEQNLNHDAMYWYRQDPGQGLRLIYYSQIVNDFQKGDIAEGYSVSREKKESFPLTVTSAQKNPTAFYLCASMGQALYNYGYTFGSGTRLTVV.